Only a few counts were recorded for the clone carrying this T cell receptor beta chain. What it binds is unknown. The V gene's germline CDR1 is MGHRA and CDR2 YSYEKL. This CDR3 is built from 13 residues. The V gene lost 4 bases and the J gene lost 6 bases, with 11 bases spanning the gap. The data stem from a study of T-cell memory formation after mild COVID-19. Study summary: The TCR clusters were mostly specific to one donor. General study results and limits: Contracting CD8+ clones were enriched in EMRA, CD4+ mainly in CM and EM. Some SARS-CoV-2-responding clones were already detected in memory before infection.

The 5'RACE method, run with constant-segment primers, produced TCR alpha and TCR beta cDNA libraries (carrying sample barcodes and UMIs). Each CDR3 protein is one row after TCRdb ran MiXCR on the 5' RACE reads. Seen here are 250,000 to 300,000 distinct CDR3 sequences, roughly 18% observed once, and the top ten hold 23%. The gene calls are TRBV4-1 and TRBJ2-3; D remains ambiguous. The sequence was obtained from a young man who had mild COVID-19 (a few samples of this study predate the infection). Cell type and time point are not known. The sequenced material came from PBMCs or a T cell subset sorted from them (not recorded which). Here the CDR3 DNA reads TGCGCCAGCAGCCCTGTTTCTTTTGATACGCAGTATTTT. It specifies CASSPVSFDTQYF.